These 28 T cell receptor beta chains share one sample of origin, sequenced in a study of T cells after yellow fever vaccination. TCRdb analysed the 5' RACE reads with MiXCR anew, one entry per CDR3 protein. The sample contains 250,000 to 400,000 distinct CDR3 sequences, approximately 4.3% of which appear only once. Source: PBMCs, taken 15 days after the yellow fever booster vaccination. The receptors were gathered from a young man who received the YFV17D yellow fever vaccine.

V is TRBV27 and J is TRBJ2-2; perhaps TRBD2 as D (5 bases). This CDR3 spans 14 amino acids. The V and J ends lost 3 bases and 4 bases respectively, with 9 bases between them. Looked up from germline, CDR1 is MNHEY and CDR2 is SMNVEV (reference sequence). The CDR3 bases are TGTGCCAGCAGTTTGGAGGAGAGCACCGGGGAGCTGTTTTTT. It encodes CASSLEESTGELFF.

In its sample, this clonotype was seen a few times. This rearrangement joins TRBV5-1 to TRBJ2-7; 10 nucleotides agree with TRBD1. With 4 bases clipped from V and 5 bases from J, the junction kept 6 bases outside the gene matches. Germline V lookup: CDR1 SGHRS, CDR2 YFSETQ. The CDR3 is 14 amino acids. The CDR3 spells CASSPGQGGDEQYV. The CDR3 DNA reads TGCGCCAGCAGCCCAGGACAGGGGGGCGACGAGCAGTACGTC.

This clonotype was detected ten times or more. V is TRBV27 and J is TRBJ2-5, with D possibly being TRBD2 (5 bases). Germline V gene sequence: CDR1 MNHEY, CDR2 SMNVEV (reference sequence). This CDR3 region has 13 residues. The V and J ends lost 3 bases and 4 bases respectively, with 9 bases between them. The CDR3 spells CASSFSSRETQYF. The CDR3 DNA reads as TGTGCCAGCAGTTTTTCTAGCAGAGAGACCCAGTACTTC.

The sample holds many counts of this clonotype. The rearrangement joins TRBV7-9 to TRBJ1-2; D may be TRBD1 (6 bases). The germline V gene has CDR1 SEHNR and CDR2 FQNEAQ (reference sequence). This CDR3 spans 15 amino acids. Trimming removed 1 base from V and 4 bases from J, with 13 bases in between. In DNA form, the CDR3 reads TGTGCCAGCAGCTTAGGGACAGCTAATCCCTATGGCTACACCTTC. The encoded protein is CASSLGTANPYGYTF.

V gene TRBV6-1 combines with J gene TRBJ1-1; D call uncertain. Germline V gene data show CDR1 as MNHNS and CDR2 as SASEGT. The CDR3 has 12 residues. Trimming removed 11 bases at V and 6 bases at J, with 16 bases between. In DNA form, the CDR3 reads TGTGCCTCAATAATGTTACGGTCTGAAGCTTTCTTT. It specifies CASIMLRSEAFF.

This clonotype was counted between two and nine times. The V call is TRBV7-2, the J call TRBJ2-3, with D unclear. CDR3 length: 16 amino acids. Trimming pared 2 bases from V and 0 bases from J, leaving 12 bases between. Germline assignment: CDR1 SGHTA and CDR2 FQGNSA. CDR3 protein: CASSLSRSLSTDTQYF. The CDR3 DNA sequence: TGTGCCAGCAGCTTAAGTAGGTCTCTGAGCACAGATACGCAGTATTTT.

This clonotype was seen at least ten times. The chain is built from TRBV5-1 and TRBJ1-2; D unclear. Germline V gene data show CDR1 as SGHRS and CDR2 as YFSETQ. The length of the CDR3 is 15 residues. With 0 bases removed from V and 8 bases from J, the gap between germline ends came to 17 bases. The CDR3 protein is CASSLDRFVKAGYTF. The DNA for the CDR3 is TGCGCCAGCAGCTTGGACAGATTTGTTAAGGCGGGCTACACCTTC.

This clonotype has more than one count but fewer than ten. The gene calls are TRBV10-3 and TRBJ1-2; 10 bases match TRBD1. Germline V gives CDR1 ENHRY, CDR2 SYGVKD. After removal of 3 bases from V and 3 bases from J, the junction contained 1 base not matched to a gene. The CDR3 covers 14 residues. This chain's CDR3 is CAISDGTGDYGYTF. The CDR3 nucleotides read TGTGCCATCAGTGACGGGACAGGGGACTATGGCTACACCTTC.

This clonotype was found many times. The CDR3 here is CASSDAAGYGYTF. CDR3 nucleotides: TGTGCCAGCAGTGATGCGGCAGGCTATGGCTACACCTTC. V gene TRBV2 combines with J gene TRBJ1-2, with D unclear. There are 13 residues in the CDR3. Germline lookup yields CDR1 SNHLY and CDR2 FYNNEI. The V end lost 3 bases, the J end lost 4 bases, and 9 bases lay between the germline ends.

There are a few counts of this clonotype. CDR3 bases: TGTGCCACCAGTGATTTGAGAGGCAGGCACGAGAACACCATATATTTT. This translates into CATSDLRGRHENTIYF. This chain connects TRBV24-1 to TRBJ1-3; D gene ambiguous. CDR3 length: 16 residues. Looked up from germline, CDR1 is KGHDR and CDR2 is SFDVKD. Trimming took 0 bases from V and 7 from J, leaving 15 bases between them.

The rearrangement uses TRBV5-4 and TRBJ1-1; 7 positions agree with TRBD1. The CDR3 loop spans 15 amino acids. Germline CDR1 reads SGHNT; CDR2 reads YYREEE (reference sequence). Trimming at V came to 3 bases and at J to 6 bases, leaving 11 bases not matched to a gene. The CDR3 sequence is CASSYPGQRGAEAFF. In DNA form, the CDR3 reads TGTGCCAGCAGCTATCCGGGACAGCGGGGGGCTGAAGCTTTCTTT.

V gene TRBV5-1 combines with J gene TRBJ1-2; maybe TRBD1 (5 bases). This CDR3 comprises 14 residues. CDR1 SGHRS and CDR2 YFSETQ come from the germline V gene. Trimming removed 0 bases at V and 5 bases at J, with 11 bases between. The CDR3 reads CASSLAGNSYGYTF. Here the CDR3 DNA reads TGCGCCAGCAGCTTGGCAGGGAACTCATATGGCTACACCTTC.

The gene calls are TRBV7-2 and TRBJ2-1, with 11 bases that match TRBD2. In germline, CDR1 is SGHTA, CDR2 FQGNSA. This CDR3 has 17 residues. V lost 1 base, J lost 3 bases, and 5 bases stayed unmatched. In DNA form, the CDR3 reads TGTGCCAGCAGCTTAGTGTCTAGCGGGGGGTTCTACAATGAGCAGTTCTTC. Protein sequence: CASSLVSSGGFYNEQFF.

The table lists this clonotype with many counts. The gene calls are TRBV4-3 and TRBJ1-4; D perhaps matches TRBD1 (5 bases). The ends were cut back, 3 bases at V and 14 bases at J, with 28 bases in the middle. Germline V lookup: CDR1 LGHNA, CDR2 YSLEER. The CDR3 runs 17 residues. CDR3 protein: CASSQAWTQRHKGRLFF. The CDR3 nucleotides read TGCGCCAGCAGCCAGGCGTGGACACAACGGCACAAAGGGAGGCTGTTTTTT.

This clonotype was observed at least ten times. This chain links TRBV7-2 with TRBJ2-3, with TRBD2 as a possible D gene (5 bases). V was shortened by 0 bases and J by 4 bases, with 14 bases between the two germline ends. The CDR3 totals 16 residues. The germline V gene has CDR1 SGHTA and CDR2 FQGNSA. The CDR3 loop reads CASSLAPEGLSDTQYF. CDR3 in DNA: TGTGCCAGCAGCTTAGCCCCTGAGGGCCTCTCAGATACGCAGTATTTT.

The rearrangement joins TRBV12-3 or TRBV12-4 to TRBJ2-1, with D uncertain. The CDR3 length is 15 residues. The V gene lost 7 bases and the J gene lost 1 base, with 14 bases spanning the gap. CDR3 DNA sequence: TGTGCCAGCACTACAAGCTATCAATCCTACAATGAGCAGTTCTTC. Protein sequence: CASTTSYQSYNEQFF.

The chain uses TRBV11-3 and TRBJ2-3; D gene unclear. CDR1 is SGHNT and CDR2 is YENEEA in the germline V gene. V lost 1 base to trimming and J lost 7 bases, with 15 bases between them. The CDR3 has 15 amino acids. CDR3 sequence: CASSLAHHSAYTQYF. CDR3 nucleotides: TGTGCCAGCAGCTTAGCTCATCATAGTGCATATACGCAGTATTTT.

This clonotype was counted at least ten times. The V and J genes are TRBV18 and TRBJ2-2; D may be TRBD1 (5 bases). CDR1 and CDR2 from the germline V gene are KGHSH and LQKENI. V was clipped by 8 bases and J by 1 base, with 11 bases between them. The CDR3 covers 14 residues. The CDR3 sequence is CASLPQGNTGELFF. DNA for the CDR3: TGTGCCAGCCTTCCCCAGGGGAACACCGGGGAGCTGTTTTTT.

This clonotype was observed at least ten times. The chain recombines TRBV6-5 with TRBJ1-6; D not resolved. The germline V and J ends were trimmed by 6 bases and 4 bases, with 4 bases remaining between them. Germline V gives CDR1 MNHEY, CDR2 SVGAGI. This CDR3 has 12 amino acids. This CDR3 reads CASRQYNSPLHF. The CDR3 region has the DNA TGTGCCAGCAGACAGTATAATTCACCCCTCCACTTT.

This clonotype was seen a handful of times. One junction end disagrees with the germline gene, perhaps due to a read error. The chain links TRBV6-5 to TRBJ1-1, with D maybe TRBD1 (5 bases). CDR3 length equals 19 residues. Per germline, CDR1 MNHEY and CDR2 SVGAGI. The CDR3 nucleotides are TGTGCCAGCAGCTACTCCCCCGGGACGGAGGCAAGGAGGATCACTGAAGCTTTCTTT. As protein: CASSYSPGTEARRITEAFF.

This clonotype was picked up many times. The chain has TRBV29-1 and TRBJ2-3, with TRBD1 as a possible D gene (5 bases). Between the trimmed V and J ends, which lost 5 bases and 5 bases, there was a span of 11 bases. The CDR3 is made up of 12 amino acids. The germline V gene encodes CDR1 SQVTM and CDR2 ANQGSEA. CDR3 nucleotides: TGCAGCGTTAATCAGGGTATAGATACGCAGTATTTT. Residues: CSVNQGIDTQYF.

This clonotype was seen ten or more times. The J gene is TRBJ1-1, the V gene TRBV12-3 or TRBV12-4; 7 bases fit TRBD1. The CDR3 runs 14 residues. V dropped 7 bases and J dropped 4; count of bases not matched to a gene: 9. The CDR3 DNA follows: TGTGCCAGCACCCCGACAGGGCAGGGCACTGAAGCTTTCTTT. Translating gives CASTPTGQGTEAFF.

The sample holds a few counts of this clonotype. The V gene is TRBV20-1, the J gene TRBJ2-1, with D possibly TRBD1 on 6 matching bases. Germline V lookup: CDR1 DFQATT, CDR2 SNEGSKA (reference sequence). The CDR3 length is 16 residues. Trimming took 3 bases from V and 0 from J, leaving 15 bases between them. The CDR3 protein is CSASGRGRSSYNEQFF. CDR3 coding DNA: TGCAGTGCTAGTGGCAGGGGCCGGAGCTCCTACAATGAGCAGTTCTTC.

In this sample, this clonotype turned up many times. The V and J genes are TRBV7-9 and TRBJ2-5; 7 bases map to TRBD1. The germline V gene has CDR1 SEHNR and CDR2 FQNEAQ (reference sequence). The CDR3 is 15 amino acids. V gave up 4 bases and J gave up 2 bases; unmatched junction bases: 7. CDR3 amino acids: CASSSSQGQQETQYF. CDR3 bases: TGTGCCAGCAGCTCCTCCCAGGGACAGCAAGAGACCCAGTACTTC.

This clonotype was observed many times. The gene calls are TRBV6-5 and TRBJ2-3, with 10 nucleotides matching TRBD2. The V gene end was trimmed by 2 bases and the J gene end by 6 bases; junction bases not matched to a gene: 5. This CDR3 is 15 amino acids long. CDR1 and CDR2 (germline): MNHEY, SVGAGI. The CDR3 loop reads CASSYERGGPDTQYF. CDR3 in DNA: TGTGCCAGCAGTTACGAGCGGGGGGGCCCCGATACGCAGTATTTT.

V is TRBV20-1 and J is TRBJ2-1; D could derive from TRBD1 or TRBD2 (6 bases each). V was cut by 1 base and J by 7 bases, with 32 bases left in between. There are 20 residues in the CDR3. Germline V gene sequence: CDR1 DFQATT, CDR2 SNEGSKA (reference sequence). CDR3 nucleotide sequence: TGCAGTGCTAGAGGACTAGACAGGTCCAACGGGGGAAGCGAACGGAATGAGCAGTTCTTC. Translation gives CSARGLDRSNGGSERNEQFF.

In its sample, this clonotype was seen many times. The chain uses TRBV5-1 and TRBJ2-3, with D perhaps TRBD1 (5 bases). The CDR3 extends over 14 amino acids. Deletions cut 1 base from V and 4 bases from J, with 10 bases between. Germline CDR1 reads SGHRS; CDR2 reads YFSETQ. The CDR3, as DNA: TGCGCCAGCAGCTTGAGCCAGGGATCAGATACGCAGTATTTT. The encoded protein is CASSLSQGSDTQYF.

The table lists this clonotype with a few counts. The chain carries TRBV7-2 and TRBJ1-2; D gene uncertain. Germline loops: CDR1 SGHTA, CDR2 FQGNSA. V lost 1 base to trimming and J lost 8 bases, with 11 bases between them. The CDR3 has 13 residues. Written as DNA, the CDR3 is TGTGCCAGCAGCTTAGGAGGGTTTCAGGGCTACACCTTC. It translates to CASSLGGFQGYTF.